This T cell receptor (beta chain) emerged from a study of T cell responses to AZD1222 COVID-19 vaccine. Produced via immunoSEQ multiplex PCR; TCRdb's table is partial and in-frame only. This table holds roughly 120,000 clones, over 75% found once. This CDR3 is 15 amino acids long. CDR1 SGHVT and CDR2 SQSDAQ come from the germline V gene. With 3 bases clipped from V and 3 bases from J, the junction kept 2 bases outside the gene matches. Notes on this clone: Antigen unknown.

Study outcomes and limitations: Scientists sampled the repertoires only once the peak T cell response had passed. Two doses of AZD1222 preceded a rise in Spike-specific TCR breadth and depth. Baseline seropositivity characterized only a handful of AZD1222 recipients.

The V call is TRBV7-4, the J call TRBJ2-1, with 10 bases matching TRBD2. This TCR was sampled from an adult in good health. Source: peripheral blood, taken on day 0 of MenACWY control vaccination. The CDR3 is CASSFSGGIYNEQFF. The CDR3 coding sequence is TGTGCCAGCAGCTTTAGCGGGGGGATCTACAATGAGCAGTTCTTC. Combining the CDR3 with reference TRBV7-4 and TRBJ2-1 gives the whole variable domain GAGVSQSPRYKVAKRGRDVALRCDSISGHVTLYWYRQTLGQGSEVLTYSQSDAQRDKSGRPSGRFSAERPERSVSTLKIQRTEQGDSAVYLCASSFSGGIYNEQFFGPGTRLTVL.